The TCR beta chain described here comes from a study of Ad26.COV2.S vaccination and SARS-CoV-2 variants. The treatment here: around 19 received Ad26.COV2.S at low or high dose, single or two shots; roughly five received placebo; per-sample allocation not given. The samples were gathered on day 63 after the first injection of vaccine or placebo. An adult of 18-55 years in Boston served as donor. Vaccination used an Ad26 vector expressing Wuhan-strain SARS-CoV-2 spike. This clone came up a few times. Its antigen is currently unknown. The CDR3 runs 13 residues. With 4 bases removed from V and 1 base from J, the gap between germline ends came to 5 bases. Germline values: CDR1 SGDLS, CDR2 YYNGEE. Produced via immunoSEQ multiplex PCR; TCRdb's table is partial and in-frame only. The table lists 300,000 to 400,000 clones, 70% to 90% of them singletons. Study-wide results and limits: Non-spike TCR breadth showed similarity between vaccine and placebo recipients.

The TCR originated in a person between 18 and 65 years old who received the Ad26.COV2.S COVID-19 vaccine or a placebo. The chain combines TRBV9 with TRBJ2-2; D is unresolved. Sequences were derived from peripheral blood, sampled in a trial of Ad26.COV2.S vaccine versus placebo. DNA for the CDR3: TGTGCCAGCAGCCCGGAGAACACCGGGGAGCTGTTTTTT. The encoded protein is CASSPENTGELFF.